This TCR beta chain was retrieved from a study of cytomegalovirus exposure and HLA in healthy donors. Study-level results: Immune exposure information comprised only CMV serostatus. It has been reported that TCR beta sequences accurately predicted the HLA-A and HLA-B alleles of most subjects.

In the case of this clone: The antigen remains undetermined.

From germline, CDR1 is MDHEN and CDR2 SYDVKM. V was shortened by 6 bases and J by 4 bases, with 12 bases between the two germline ends. The CDR3 loop spans 13 amino acids. Both 60 Vbeta primers and 13 Jbeta primers went into the PCR. Repertoires were generated with immunoSEQ multiplex PCR, while TCRdb's copy carries only in-frame clones and drops some. The sample comprises more than 120,000 clones, under 90% of which are singletons, and less than 3% rests with the top ten. Sequenced material: PBMCs. V is TRBV28 and J is TRBJ1-2, with D perhaps TRBD1 (5 bases). This clonotype was obtained from a male donor in good health and CMV-seronegative. The CDR3 loop reads CASRPEGIYGYTF. Written as DNA, the CDR3 is TGTGCCAGCAGGCCGGAGGGGATCTATGGCTACACCTTC.